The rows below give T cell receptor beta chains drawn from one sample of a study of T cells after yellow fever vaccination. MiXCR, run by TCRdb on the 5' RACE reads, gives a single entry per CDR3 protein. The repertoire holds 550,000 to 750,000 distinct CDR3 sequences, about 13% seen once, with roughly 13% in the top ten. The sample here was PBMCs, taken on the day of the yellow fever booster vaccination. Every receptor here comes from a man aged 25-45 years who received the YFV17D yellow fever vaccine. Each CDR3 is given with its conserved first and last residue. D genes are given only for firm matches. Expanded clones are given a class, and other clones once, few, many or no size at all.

TGTGCCAGCAGTTATAGCGGCCATTCCGGGAGATACGAGCAGTACTTC	CASSYSGHSGRYEQYF	.	TRBV6-5	TRBJ2-7	.
TGTGCCAGCACCCCCCAAAGAGGGCGCGGGAACACTGAAGCTTTCTTT	CASTPQRGRGNTEAFF	.	TRBV6-2/TRBV6-3	TRBJ1-1	many
TGTGCCATCAGTGGTGGAGCGGAAAGCTCCTACAATGAGCAGTTCTTC	CAISGGAESSYNEQFF	.	TRBV10-3	TRBJ2-1	few
TGTGCCAGCAGCCCTGCGGGACGGTTGAACACTGAAGCTTTCTTT	CASSPAGRLNTEAFF	.	TRBV28	TRBJ1-1	many
TGCAGTGCCAAGAGGGGACTTAACTCCTACGAGCAGTACTTC	CSAKRGLNSYEQYF	.	TRBV20-1	TRBJ2-7	few
TGCGCCAGCAGCACGGACAGGGGTTACAATGAGCAGTTCTTC	CASSTDRGYNEQFF	TRBD1	TRBV5-1	TRBJ2-1	.
TGTGCCAGCAGCCAGATTTCGAGAACAGCGAACACTGAAGCTTTCTTT	CASSQISRTANTEAFF	.	TRBV6-1	TRBJ1-1	few
TGCAGTGCGCAAGCTAGCGGGAAAAAAGAGACCCAGTACTTC	CSAQASGKKETQYF	TRBD2	TRBV20-1	TRBJ2-5	.
TGTGCCAGCAGCCGGATGGAAAGGAGCGGCTACGAGCAGTACTTC	CASSRMERSGYEQYF	.	TRBV14	TRBJ2-7	.
TGCAGTGCTTCTCGTACCCAGTCCCCAACAGATACGCAGTATTTT	CSASRTQSPTDTQYF	.	TRBV20-1	TRBJ2-3	few
TGCAGTGCTAGAGAGGTGGGACCTAGCTCAAACAGCCGCTACGAGCAGTACTTC	CSAREVGPSSNSRYEQYF	.	TRBV20-1	TRBJ2-7	.
TGTGCCAGCAGCCCAAGCAATAAGAGATATGAAGCTTTCTTT	CASSPSNKRYEAFF	.	TRBV5-4	TRBJ1-1	few
TGTGCCAGCAGCCTGCGAGGGCGGGAGCTGTTTTTT	CASSLRGRELFF	.	TRBV7-2	TRBJ2-2	few
TGTGCCACCAGTGCCCCAGGGCTTGGGAATGAGCAGTTCTTC	CATSAPGLGNEQFF	.	TRBV24-1	TRBJ2-1	.
TGTGCCAGCAGCGTAGAAGTTGATAGCGGGAGGGGATATGAGCAGTTCTTC	CASSVEVDSGRGYEQFF	TRBD2	TRBV9	TRBJ2-1	.
TGTGCCAGCAGCTCACTAGCGACGAACACCGGGGAGCTGTTTTTT	CASSSLATNTGELFF	TRBD2	TRBV27	TRBJ2-2	.
TGTGCCAGCAGCGTAAGGGGTCGGGGATCCTACAATGAGCAGTTCTTC	CASSVRGRGSYNEQFF	.	TRBV9	TRBJ2-1	few
TGCAGTGCTAGAGATCTAAAGACAGGGGGGACTGAAGCTTTCTTT	CSARDLKTGGTEAFF	TRBD1	TRBV20-1	TRBJ1-1	few